One TCR beta chain is described in this entry. Its antigen remains unidentified. CDR1 is SGDLS, CDR2 YYNGEE, per germline. This CDR3 has 15 residues. V lost 0 bases and J 8 bases, leaving 17 bases between the germline ends. These data are taken from a study of cytomegalovirus exposure and HLA in healthy donors. Turning to the study itself: The same platform used for the 666 first-cohort repertoires was also used for the approximately 120 validation repertoires, as a later analysis reported.

Separation from the 666-subject first cohort characterized the roughly 120-subject validation cohort, to which the donors belonged. Study-level results: Altogether, 164 TCR beta chains were recorded as cytomegalovirus-associated. Subsequent analysis of the 100 to 150 validation repertoires found a tendency for first-cohort TCR clusters to co-occur.

Generated by immunoSEQ multiplex PCR, the TCRdb table keeps only in-frame clones and is missing some. The sample consists of some 250,000 clones, around 91% of them appearing once. The chain joins TRBV9 to TRBJ1-1; D not resolved. The sequence was collected from a woman aged 25 to 45 in good health and CMV-seronegative. Sequencing input: PBMCs. In nucleotides, the CDR3 is TGTGCCAGCAGCGTAGCCCCCGGTCAGGTTGAAGAAGCTTTCTTT. It codes for CASSVAPGQVEEAFF.